This section outlines one T cell receptor (beta chain) sequence together with its context. Its antigen remains unidentified. Antigen-specific CD4+ T cells expanded by the ViraFEST assay with viral peptide pools were then sequenced. With 10 days of culture completed, CD4+ T cells were isolated. None of the vaccinated had previously contracted SARS-CoV-2, and their nucleocapsid antibodies tested negative. Wells each received some 2.2 million PBMC, cultured with approximately 9.1 IU/ml IL-2 and about 9.4 ug/ml peptides. On both days 3 and 7, half of the culture medium was replaced with IL-2 medium. The sample comes from a study of vaccination effects on CD4 cells after COVID-19. Study-level points and caveats: Both infection-induced and vaccine-induced clones contracted markedly at late post-vaccination timepoints. Only a single clone (1 of 255 vaccine-induced clones in healthy vaccinees) cross-reacted with common cold coronaviruses.

Germline-derived CDR1 and CDR2 are SNHLY and FYNNEI. The CDR3 loop spans 15 amino acids. Trimming removed 2 bases from V and 7 bases from J; junction bases left unmatched: 7. Profiled with immunoSEQ multiplex PCR; TCRdb holds only in-frame clones, not every one. The table has tens of thousands of clones, roughly three quarters seen once; the top ten hold about 3%. V usage is TRBV2 and J usage is TRBJ2-3; TRBD2 aligns across 9 bases. The sequence derives from a human donor who received a COVID-19 vaccine. The source material was CD4+ T cells from PBMCs cultured with HCoV-NL63 spike peptides, sampled before COVID-19 vaccination. The CDR3 spells CASSESSGAQYTQYF. The CDR3 nucleotides read TGTGCCAGCAGTGAATCTAGCGGGGCACAATATACGCAGTATTTT.